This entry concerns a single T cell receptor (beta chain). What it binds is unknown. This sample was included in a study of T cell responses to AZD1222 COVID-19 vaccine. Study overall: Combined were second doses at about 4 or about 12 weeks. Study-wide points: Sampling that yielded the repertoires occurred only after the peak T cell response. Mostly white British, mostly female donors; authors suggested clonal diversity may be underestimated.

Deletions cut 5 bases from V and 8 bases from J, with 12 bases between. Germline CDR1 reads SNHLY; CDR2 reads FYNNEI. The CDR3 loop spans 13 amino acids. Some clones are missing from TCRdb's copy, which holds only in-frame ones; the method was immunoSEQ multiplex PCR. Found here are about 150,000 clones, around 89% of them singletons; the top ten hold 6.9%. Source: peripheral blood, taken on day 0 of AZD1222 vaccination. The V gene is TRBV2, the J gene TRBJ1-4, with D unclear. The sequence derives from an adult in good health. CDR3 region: CASSRWAGEKLFF. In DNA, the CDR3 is TGTGCCAGCAGTCGGTGGGCGGGGGAAAAACTGTTTTTT.